This T cell receptor (beta chain) was found in a study of control samples from healthy donors and cancer patients. The germline V gene encodes CDR1 SGHVS and CDR2 FNYEAQ. V shed 8 bases, J shed 3 bases, and the junction held 8 bases outside the gene matches. This CDR3 contains 16 residues. This clone came up once. Repertoires were generated with immunoSEQ multiplex PCR, while TCRdb's copy carries only in-frame clones and drops some. The sample lists over 60,000 clones, roughly 85% occurring once. The V gene is TRBV7-6, the J gene TRBJ2-3; 13 bases are shared with TRBD2. Source material: blood. The origin of this receptor is a man in his forties or fifties in good health. CDR3 loop: CASSARLAGGTDTQYF. DNA of the CDR3: TGTGCCAGCTCAGCAAGACTAGCGGGGGGAACAGATACGCAGTATTTT.